This T cell receptor (beta chain) was sequenced during a study of T cell responses to AZD1222 COVID-19 vaccine. Of note for this clone: The junction does not match germline at one end; this may be a read error.

The CDR3 extends over 15 amino acids. Germline assignment: CDR1 MGHRA and CDR2 YSYEKL. The repertoire was sequenced with immunoSEQ multiplex PCR; TCRdb's copy has only in-frame clones and lacks some. The sample yields under 150,000 clones, 75% to 90% seen once. Sequencing was performed on peripheral blood, taken on day 0 of AZD1222 vaccination. This sequence originates from an adult in good health. This chain connects TRBV4-1 to TRBJ1-1; D remains ambiguous. CDR3 amino acids: CARSPPGRANTEAFF. In DNA form, the CDR3 reads TGCGCCCGCAGCCCACCGGGGAGGGCTAACACTGAAGCTTTCTTT.